The T cell receptor (beta chain) under discussion was sequenced for a study of blood T cells in healthy people across ages. Study findings and constraints: TCR beta diversity, measured per million T cells, fell in a roughly linear way with age. When set beside aged donors, long-lived donors presented more naive CD4+ cells and higher diversity.

With 4 bases removed from V and 3 bases from J, the gap between germline ends came to 13 bases. The CDR3 loop spans 14 amino acids. Germline V gene sequence: CDR1 SGHTA, CDR2 FQGNSA. Comments on this clonotype: What it binds is unknown.

Using a J-beta primer mix together with a sample-barcoded 5' primer, a second PCR was run for roughly 6 to 12 cycles. Tags on each cDNA molecule came from a template-switch adaptor with 12 random nucleotides. At least 2.5 million CDR3-containing paired-end reads were obtained per sample. TCRdb passed the 5' RACE reads through MiXCR, listing each CDR3 protein once. The sample includes hundreds of thousands of distinct CDR3 sequences, more than 55% of them seen just once. Input material: blood. The V gene is TRBV7-2, the J gene TRBJ2-7; D might be TRBD2 (6 bases). The TCR comes from a man aged 35 to 55 in good health. The CDR3 loop is CASSSRGTYYEQYF. DNA of the CDR3: TGTGCCAGCAGCTCCCGGGGGACCTACTACGAGCAGTACTTC. Drawing the rest from reference TRBV7-2 and TRBJ2-7, the complete variable domain is GAGVSQSPSNKVTEKGKDVELRCDPISGHTALYWYRQSLGQGLEFLIYFQGNSAPDKSGLPSDRFSAERTGGSVSTLTIQRTQQEDSAVYLCASSSRGTYYEQYFGPGTRLTVT.